This TCR beta chain derives from a study of human T cells and chemical hapten exposure. Whole-study context: Sensitization used 2% DPC on approximately 2 cm by approximately 2 cm upper inner arm skin. Throughout the approximately 24-week study, diphenylcyclopropenone was applied weekly to the patients' scalps.

V lost 6 bases, J lost 7 bases, and 7 bases stayed unmatched. This CDR3 is 13 amino acids long. Germline V gene sequence: CDR1 SNHLY, CDR2 FYNNEI. Time point reported: patch test 2, 6 weeks after DPC sensitization. The treatment denotes: therapeutic diphenylcyclopropenone sensitization with weekly scalp DPC. A single record per CDR3 protein comes from TCRdb applying MiXCR to the RACE reads. The sample has about 94,000 distinct CDR3 sequences, about 9.3% seen once. The sample consisted of whole blood, taken in connection with sensitization to the hapten diphenylcyclopropenone (DPC). The rearrangement joins TRBV2 to TRBJ1-2; 8 bases line up with TRBD1. This sequence was found in a woman in her thirties or forties with alopecia areata. Some clones in this sample may be carry-over from other donors' samples. The DNA of the CDR3 is TGTGCCAGCAGAGCGACAGGGGTTCGTGGCTACACCTTC. This sequence encodes CASRATGVRGYTF.